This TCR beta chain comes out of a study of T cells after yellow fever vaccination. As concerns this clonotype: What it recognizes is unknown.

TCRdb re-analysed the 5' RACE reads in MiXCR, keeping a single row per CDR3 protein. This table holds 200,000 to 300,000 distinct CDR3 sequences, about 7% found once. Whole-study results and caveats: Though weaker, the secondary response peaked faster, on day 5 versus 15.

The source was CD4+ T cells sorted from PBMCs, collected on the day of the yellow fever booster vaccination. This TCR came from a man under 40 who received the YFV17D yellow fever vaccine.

This CDR3 is CASSSDRLAGEDTQYF. DNA of the CDR3: TGTGCCAGCAGCTCGGACCGACTAGCGGGAGAGGATACGCAGTATTTT. The genes are TRBV5-6 and TRBJ2-3; TRBD2 matches at 12 bases. The CDR3 extends over 16 amino acids. V lost 3 bases to trimming and J lost 6 bases; unmatched junction nucleotides: 8. CDR1 is SGHDT and CDR2 is YYEEEE in the germline V gene.